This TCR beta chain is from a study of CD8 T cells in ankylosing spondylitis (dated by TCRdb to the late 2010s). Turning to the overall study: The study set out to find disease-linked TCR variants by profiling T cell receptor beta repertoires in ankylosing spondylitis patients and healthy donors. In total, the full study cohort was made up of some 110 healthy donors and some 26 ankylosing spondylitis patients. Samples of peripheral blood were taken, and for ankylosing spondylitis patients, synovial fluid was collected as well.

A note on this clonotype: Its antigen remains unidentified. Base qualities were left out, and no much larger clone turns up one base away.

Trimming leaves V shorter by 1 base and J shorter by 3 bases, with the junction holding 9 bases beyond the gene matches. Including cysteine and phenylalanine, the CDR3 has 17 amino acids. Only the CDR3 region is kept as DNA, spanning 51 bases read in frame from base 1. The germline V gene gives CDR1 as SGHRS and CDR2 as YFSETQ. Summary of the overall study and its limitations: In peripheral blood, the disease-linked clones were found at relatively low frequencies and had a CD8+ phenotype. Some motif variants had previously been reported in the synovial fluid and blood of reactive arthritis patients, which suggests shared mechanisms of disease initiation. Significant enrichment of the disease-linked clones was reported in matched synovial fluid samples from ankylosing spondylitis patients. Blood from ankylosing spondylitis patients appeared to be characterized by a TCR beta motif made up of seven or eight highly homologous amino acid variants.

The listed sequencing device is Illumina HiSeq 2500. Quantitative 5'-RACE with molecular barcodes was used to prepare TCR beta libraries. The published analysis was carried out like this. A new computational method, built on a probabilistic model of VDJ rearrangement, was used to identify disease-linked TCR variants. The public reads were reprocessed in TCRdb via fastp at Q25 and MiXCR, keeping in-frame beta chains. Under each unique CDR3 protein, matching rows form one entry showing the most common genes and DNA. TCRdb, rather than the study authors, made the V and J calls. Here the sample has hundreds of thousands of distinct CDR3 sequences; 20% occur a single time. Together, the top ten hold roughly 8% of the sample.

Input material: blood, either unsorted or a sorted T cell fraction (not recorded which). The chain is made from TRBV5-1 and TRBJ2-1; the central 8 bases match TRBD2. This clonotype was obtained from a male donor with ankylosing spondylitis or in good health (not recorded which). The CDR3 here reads CASSLSLAGAIYNEQFF. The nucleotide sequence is TGCGCCAGCAGCTTGTCGCTAGCGGGTGCCATCTACAATGAGCAGTTCTTC.